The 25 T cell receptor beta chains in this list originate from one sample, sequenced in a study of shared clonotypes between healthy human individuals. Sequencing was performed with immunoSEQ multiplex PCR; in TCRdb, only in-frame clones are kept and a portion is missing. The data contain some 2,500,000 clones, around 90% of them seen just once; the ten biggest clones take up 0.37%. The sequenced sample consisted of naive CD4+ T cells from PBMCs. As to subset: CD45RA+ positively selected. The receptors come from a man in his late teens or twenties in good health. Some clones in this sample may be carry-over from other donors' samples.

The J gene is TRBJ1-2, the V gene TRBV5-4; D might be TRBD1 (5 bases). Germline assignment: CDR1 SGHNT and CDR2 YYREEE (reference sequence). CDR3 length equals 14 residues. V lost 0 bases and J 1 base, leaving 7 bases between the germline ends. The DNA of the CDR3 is TGTGCCAGCAGCTTGGATGGGGGTAACTATGGCTACACCTTC. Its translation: CASSLDGGNYGYTF.

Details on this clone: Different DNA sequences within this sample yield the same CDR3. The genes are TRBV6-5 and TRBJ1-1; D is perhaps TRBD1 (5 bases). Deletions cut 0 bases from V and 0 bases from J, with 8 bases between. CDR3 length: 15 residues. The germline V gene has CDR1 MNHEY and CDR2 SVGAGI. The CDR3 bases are TGTGCCAGCAGTTACTCTGCAGGGATGAACACTGAAGCTTTCTTT. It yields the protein CASSYSAGMNTEAFF.

The CDR3 sequence: CASRLSGYTGELFF. CDR3 bases: TGTGCCAGCAGGTTGTCGGGGTACACCGGGGAGCTGTTTTTT. V and J are TRBV13 and TRBJ2-2; a possible D gene is TRBD2 (5 bases). V shed 6 bases and J shed 3 bases, with 11 bases lying between them. Per germline, CDR1 PRHDT and CDR2 FYEKMQ (reference sequence). The CDR3 runs 14 residues.

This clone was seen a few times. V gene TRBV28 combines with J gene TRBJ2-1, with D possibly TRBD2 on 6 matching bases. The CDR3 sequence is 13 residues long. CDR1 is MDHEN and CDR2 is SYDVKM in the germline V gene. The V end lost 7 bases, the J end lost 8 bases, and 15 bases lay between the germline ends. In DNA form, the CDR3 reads TGTGCCAGCAAAGAACTAGCTAAGGATGAGCAGTTCTTC. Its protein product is CASKELAKDEQFF.

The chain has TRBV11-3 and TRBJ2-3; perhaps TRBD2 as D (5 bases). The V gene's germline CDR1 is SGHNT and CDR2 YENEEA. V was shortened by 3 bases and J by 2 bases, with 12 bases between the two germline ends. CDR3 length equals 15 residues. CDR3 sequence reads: CASSFEGGPTDTQYF. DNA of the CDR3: TGTGCCAGCAGCTTTGAGGGCGGTCCCACAGATACGCAGTATTTT.

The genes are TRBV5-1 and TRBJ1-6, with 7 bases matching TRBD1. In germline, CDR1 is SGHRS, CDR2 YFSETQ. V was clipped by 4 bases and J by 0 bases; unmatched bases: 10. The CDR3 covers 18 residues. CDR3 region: CASSPGQAGSSYNSPLHF. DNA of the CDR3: TGCGCCAGCAGCCCCGGACAGGCCGGGAGCTCCTATAATTCACCCCTCCACTTT.

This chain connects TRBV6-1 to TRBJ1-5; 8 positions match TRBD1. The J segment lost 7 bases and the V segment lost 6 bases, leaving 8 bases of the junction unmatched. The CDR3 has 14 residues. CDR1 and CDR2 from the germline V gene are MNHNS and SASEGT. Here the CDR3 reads CASSVGQGQQPQHF. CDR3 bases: TGTGCCAGCAGCGTCGGACAGGGTCAGCAGCCCCAGCATTTT.

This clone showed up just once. The CDR3 loop reads CASSQPEQGNEKLFF. The CDR3 region has the DNA TGTGCCAGCAGCCAGCCTGAACAGGGTAATGAAAAACTGTTTTTT. V gene TRBV11-2 combines with J gene TRBJ1-4; D may be TRBD1 (6 bases). The CDR3 consists of 15 residues. Trimming removed 5 bases at V and 4 bases at J, with 14 bases between. Germline V gene data show CDR1 as SGHAT and CDR2 as FQNNGV.

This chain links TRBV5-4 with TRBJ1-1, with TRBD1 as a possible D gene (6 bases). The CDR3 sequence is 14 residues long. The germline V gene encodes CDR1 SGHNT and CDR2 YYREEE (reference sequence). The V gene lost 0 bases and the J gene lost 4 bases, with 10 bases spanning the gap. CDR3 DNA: TGTGCCAGCAGCTTGGAAGGGGGGATCACTGAAGCTTTCTTT. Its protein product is CASSLEGGITEAFF.

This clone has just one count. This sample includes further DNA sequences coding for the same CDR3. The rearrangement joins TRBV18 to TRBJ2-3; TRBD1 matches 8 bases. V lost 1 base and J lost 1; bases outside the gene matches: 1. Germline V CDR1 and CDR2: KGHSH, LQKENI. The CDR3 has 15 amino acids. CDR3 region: CASSPLGQGTDTQYF. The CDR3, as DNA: TGTGCCAGCTCACCACTGGGACAGGGCACAGATACGCAGTATTTT.

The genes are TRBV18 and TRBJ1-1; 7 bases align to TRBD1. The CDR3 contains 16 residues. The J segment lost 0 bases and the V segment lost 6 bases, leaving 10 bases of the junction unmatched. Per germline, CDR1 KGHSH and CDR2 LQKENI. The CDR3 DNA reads TGTGCCAGCTCCTCACTCTCGGGACAGCTGAACACTGAAGCTTTCTTT. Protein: CASSSLSGQLNTEAFF.

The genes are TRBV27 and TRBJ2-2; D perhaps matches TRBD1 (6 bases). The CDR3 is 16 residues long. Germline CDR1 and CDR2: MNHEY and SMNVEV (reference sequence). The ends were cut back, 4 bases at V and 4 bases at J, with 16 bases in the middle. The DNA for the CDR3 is TGTGCCAGCAGTTCCCCAGGCCAGGGGACCACCGGGGAGCTGTTTTTT. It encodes CASSSPGQGTTGELFF.

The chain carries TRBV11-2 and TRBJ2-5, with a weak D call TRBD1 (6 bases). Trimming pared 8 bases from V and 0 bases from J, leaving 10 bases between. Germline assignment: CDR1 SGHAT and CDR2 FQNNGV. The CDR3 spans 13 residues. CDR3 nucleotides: TGTGCCAGCGGTCAGGGGTACCAAGAGACCCAGTACTTC. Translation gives CASGQGYQETQYF.

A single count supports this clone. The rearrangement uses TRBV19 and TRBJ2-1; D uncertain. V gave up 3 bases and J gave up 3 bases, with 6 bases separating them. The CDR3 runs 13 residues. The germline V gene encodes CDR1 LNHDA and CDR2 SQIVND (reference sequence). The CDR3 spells CASSIGLYNEQFF. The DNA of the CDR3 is TGTGCCAGTAGTATCGGGCTCTACAATGAGCAGTTCTTC.

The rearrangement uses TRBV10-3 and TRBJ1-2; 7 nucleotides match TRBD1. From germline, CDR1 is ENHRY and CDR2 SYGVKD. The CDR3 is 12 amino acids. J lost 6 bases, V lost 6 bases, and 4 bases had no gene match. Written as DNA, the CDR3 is TGTGCCATCAGGGGACAGCGGGATGGCTACACCTTC. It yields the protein CAIRGQRDGYTF.

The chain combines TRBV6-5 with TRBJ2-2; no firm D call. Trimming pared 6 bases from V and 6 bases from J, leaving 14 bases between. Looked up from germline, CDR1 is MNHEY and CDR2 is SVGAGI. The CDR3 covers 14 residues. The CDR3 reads CASRRLVGSGELFF. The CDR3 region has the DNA TGTGCCAGCAGACGGCTGGTCGGCTCCGGGGAGCTGTTTTTT.

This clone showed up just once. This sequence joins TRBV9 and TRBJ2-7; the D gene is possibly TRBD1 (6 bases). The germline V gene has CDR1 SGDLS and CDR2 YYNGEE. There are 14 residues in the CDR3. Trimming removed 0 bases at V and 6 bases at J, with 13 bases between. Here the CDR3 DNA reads TGTGCCAGCAGCGTAGGCCCCCTCAGGGGCGAGCAGTACTTC. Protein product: CASSVGPLRGEQYF.

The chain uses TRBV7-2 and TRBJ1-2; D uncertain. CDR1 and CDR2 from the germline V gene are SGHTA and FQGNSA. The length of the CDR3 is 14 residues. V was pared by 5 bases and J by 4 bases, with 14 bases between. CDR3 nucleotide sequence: TGTGCCAGCAGCACGTGGAAACAGTTCTATGGCTACACCTTC. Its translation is CASSTWKQFYGYTF. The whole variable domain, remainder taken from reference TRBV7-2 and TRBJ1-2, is GAGVSQSPSNKVTEKGKDVELRCDPISGHTALYWYRQSLGQGLEFLIYFQGNSAPDKSGLPSDRFSAERTGGSVSTLTIQRTQQEDSAVYLCASSTWKQFYGYTFGSGTRLTVV.

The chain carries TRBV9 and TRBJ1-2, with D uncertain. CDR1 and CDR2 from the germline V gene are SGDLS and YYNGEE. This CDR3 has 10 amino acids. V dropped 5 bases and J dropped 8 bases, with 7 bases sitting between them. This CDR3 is CASRTQGYTF. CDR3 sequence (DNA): TGTGCCAGCAGGACACAAGGCTACACCTTC.

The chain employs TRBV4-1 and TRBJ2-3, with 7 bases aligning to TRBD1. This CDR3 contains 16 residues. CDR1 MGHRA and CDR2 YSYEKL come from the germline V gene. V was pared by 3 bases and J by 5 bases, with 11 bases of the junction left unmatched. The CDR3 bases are TGCGCCAGCAGCCAGAGGACAGGCCGGGTGGGAGATACGCAGTATTTT. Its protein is CASSQRTGRVGDTQYF.

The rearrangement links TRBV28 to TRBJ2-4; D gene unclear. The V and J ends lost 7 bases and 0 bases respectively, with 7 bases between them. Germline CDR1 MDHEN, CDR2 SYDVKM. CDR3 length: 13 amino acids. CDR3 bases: TGTGCCAGCAAGGTCGAAGCCAAAAACATTCAGTACTTC. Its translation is CASKVEAKNIQYF.

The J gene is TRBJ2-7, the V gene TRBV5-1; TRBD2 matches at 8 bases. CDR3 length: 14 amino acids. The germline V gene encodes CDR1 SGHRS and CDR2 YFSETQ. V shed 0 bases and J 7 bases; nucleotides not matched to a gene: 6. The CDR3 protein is CASSLAGRAEEQYF. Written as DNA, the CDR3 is TGCGCCAGCAGCTTGGCCGGGAGGGCAGAAGAGCAGTACTTC.

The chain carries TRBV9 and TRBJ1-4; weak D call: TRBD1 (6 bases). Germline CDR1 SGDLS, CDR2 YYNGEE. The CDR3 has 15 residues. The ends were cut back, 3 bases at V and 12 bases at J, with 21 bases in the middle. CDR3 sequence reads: CASSAQPGQGEELFF. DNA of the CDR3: TGTGCCAGCAGCGCACAACCGGGACAAGGTGAGGAACTGTTTTTT.

The CDR3 DNA sequence: TGTGCCAGCAGTGAATGGGACAAGAAAGAGTACTTC. It codes for CASSEWDKKEYF. The chain carries TRBV2 and TRBJ2-7; the D gene is possibly TRBD1 (6 bases). The CDR3 loop spans 12 amino acids. Trimming took 2 bases from V and 11 from J, leaving 13 bases between them. The germline CDR1 and CDR2 sequences are SNHLY and FYNNEI.

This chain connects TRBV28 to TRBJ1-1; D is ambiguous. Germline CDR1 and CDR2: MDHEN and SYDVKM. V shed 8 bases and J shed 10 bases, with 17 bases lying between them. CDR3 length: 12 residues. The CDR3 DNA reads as TGTGCCAGCCGCCCCGGTGGGGAACTAGCTTTCTTT. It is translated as CASRPGGELAFF.